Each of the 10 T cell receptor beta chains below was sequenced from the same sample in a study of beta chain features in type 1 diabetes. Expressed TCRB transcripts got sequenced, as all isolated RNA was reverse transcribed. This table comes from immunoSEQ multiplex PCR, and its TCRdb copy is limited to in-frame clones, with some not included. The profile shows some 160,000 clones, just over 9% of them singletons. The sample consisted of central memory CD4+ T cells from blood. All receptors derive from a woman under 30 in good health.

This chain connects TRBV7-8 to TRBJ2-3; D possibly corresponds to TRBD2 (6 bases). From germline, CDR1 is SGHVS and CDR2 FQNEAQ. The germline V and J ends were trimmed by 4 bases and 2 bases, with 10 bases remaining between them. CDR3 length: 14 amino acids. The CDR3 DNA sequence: TGTGCCAGCAGCTATCTAGCGAACACAGATACGCAGTATTTT. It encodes CASSYLANTDTQYF.

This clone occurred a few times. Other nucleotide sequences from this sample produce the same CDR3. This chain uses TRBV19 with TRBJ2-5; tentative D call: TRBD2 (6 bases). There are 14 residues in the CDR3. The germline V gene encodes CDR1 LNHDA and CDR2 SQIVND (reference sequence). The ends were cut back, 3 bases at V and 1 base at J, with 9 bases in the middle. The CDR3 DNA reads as TGTGCCAGTAGTATCACCGGGGGCCAAGAGACCCAGTACTTC. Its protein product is CASSITGGQETQYF.

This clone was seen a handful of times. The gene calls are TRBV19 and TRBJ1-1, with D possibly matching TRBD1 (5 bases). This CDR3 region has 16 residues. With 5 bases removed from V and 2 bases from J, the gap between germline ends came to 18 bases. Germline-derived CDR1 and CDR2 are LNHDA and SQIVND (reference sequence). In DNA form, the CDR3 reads TGTGCCAGTAGTCCTAATTCGGCAGGGCATAACACTGAAGCTTTCTTT. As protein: CASSPNSAGHNTEAFF.

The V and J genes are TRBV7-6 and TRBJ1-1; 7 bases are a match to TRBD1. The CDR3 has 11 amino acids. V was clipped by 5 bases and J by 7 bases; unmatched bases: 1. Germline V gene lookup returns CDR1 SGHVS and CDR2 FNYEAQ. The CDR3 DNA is TGTGCCAGCAGCCGGGACAGTGAAGCTTTCTTT. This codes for CASSRDSEAFF.

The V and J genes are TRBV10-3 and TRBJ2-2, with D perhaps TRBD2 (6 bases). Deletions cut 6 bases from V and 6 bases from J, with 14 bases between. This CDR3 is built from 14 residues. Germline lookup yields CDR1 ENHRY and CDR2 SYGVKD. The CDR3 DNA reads TGTGCCATCAGCGGGAGCGGGTCGGCCGGGGAGCTGTTTTTT. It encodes CAISGSGSAGELFF.

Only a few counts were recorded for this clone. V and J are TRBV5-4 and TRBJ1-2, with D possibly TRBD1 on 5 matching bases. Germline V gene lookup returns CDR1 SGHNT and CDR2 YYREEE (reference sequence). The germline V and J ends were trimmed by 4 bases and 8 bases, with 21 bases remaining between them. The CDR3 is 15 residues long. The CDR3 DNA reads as TGTGCCAGCAGCCCCCAGCTTGATGGGGGGTTGGGCTACACCTTC. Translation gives CASSPQLDGGLGYTF. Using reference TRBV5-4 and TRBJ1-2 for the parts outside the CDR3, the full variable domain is ETGVTQSPTHLIKTRGQQVTLRCSSQSGHNTVSWYQQALGQGPQFIFQYYREEENGRGNFPPRFSGLQFPNYSSELNVNALELDDSALYLCASSPQLDGGLGYTFGSGTRLTVV.

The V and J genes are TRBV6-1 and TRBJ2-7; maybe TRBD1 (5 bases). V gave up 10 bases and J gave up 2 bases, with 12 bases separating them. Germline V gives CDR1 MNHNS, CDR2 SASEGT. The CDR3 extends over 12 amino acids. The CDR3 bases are TGTGCCACTCAGGGCGAGGCCTACGAGCAGTACTTC. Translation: CATQGEAYEQYF.

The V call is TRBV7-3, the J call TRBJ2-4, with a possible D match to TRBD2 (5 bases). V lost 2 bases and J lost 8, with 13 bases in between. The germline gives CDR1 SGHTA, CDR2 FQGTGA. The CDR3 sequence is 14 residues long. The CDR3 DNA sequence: TGTGCCAGCAGCTTAGCAGGCTCCGGGGACATTCAGTACTTC. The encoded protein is CASSLAGSGDIQYF. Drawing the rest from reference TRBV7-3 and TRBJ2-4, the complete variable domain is GAGVSQTPSNKVTEKGKYVELRCDPISGHTALYWYRQSLGQGPEFLIYFQGTGAADDSGLPNDRFFAVRPEGSVSTLKIQRTERGDSAVYLCASSLAGSGDIQYFGAGTRLSVL.

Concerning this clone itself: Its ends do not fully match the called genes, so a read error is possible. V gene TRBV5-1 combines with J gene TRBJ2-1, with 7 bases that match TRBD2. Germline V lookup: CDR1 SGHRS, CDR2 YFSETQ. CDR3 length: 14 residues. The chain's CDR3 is CASSRTSDRFERVF. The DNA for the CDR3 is TGCGCCAGCAGCAGAACTAGCGACAGATTCGAGCGGGTCTTC. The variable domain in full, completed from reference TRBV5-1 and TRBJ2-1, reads KAGVTQTPRYLIKTRGQQVTLSCSPISGHRSVSWYQQTPGQGLQFLFEYFSETQRNKGNFPGRFSGRQFSNSRSEMNVSTLELGDSALYLCASSRTSDRFERVFGPGTRLTVL.

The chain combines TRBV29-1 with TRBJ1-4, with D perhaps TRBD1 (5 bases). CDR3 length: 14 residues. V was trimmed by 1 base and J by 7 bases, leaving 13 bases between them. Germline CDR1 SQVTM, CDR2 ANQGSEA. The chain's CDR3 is CSVEGAGSTEKLFF. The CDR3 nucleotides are TGCAGCGTTGAAGGGGCAGGGTCGACTGAAAAACTGTTTTTT.